This T cell receptor (beta chain) comes out of a study of T cell changes during pregnancy in multiple sclerosis. The CDR3 is made up of 14 amino acids. CDR1 and CDR2 from the germline V gene are MGHRA and YSYEKL. Trimming took off 4 bases at V and 6 bases at J, with 16 bases between the two ends. Here immunoSEQ multiplex PCR was the method, and the copy in TCRdb shows in-frame clones only, minus some. The sample yields around 130,000 clones, roughly 96% seen once. Specimen: peripheral blood, collected after pregnancy. This chain uses TRBV4-1 with TRBJ2-7; TRBD1 is a possible D gene (6 bases). The origin of this receptor is a female donor with multiple sclerosis, enrolled in a pregnancy study. The CDR3 nucleotides read TGCGCCAGCAGCCTCCCCGGCGGACAGAGCGAGCAGTACTTC. Its translation is CASSLPGGQSEQYF.